Sequencing of this T cell receptor beta chain was carried out in a study of T cells after yellow fever vaccination. Across the study: SMART-Seq v4 Ultra Low Input handled preparation of low-cell-number fractions. Study-level results: Repertoires sorted by FACS could include abundant clonotypes that are contaminants from the bulk population. A weaker but faster secondary response was observed, peaking on day 5 versus 15. The study re-detected most primary-vaccination clones after the booster (approximately 96% CD4, approximately 88% CD8).

V gave up 3 bases and J gave up 6 bases, with 11 bases separating them. This CDR3 has 13 amino acids. Per the germline V gene, CDR1 is KGHSH and CDR2 is LQKENI. Each CDR3 protein gets one entry after TCRdb re-called the 5' RACE reads with MiXCR. The table includes around 160,000 distinct CDR3 sequences, 6% to 7.5% detected once. This clonotype was observed a few times. Its antigen remains unknown. This rearrangement joins TRBV18 to TRBJ2-5; maybe TRBD2 (6 bases). The sequencing here drew on CD4+ T cells sorted from PBMCs, taken 5 days after the first yellow fever vaccination. The TCR originated in a man in his late teens or twenties who received the YFV17D yellow fever vaccine. CDR3 region: CASSPAGRKTQYF. The CDR3 region has the DNA TGTGCCAGCTCACCGGCGGGAAGGAAGACCCAGTACTTC. The full variable domain, its missing parts supplied by reference TRBV18 and TRBJ2-5, is NAGVMQNPRHLVRRRGQEARLRCSPMKGHSHVYWYRQLPEEGLKFMVYLQKENIIDESGMPKERFSAEFPKEGPSILRIQQVVRGDSAAYFCASSPAGRKTQYFGPGTRLLVL.